This TCR beta chain was sequenced for a study of T cells in Graves' hyperthyroidism and ophthalmopathy. RNA transcripts gave rise to amplified TCR beta CDR3 regions. First-round RT-PCR of the TCR CDR3 relied on the HTBI primer set. TCRdb re-called the multiplex PCR reads through MiXCR, storing one row per CDR3 protein. The sample yields under 350,000 distinct CDR3 sequences, about an eighth seen once. This CDR3 contains 13 residues. Trimming stripped 6 bases from V and 0 bases from J, with 8 bases between. CDR1 is DFQATT, CDR2 SNEGSKA, per germline (reference sequence). This clonotype was seen at least ten times.

J is TRBJ2-2 and V is TRBV20-1; D may be TRBD2 (5 bases). The material sequenced was blood. This receptor was taken from a woman aged 40 to 49 with Graves' ophthalmopathy. The CDR3 nucleotides are TGCAGTGCGTACGGGACGAACACCGGGGAGCTGTTTTTT. Protein product: CSAYGTNTGELFF.